This TCR beta chain appears in the sequencing data of a study of blood T cell repertoires in COVID-19. The overall study: Both acute and convalescent COVID-19 samples were obtained from the United States, Italy and Spain. T cells, B-cell-depleted T cells, or PBMCs supplied cDNA or gDNA.

Authors' data handling: Amplifying reference gene primers gave estimates of nucleated cell counts. Profiling relied on immunoSEQ multiplex PCR, and the TCRdb table lists in-frame clones only, not all of them. V and J calls and clone size are as listed in that table; D and trimming were resolved from the DNA. Among just under 95,000 clones listed, 80% were seen once. The germline CDR1 and CDR2 sequences are MNHEY and SMNVEV (reference sequence). Germline trimming cut 2 bases from V and 7 bases from J; bases unmatched to any gene: 5. The CDR3 covers 14 residues. The chain has TRBV27 and TRBJ1-2; TRBD1 agrees at 9 bases. This clonotype was obtained from a man aged 50 to 60 who had recovered from COVID-19. The source material was peripheral blood. CDR3 protein: CASSLRTGDSGYTF. For the CDR3, the DNA is TGTGCCAGCAGTTTACGGACAGGGGATTCTGGCTACACCTTC.